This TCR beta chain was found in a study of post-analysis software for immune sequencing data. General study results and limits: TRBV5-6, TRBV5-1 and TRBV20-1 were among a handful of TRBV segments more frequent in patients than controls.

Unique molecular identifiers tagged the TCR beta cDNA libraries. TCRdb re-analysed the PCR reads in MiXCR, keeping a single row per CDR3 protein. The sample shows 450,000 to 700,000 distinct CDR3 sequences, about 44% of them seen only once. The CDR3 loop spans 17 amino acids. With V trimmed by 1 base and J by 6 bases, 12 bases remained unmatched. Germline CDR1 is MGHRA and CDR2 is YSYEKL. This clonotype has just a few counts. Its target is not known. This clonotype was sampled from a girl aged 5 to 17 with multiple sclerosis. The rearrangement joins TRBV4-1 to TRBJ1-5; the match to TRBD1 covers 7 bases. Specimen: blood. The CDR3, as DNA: TGCGCCAGCAGCCAAGTGGGGGCCCGGAGGGACAGTCAGCCCCAGCATTTT. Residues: CASSQVGARRDSQPQHF.